These 24 T cell receptor beta chains came from one sample sequenced in a study of shared clonotypes between healthy human individuals (dated by TCRdb to 2018 to 2020). The protocol used for the library was the immunoSEQ multiplex PCR assay. The clones in this table, taken by TCRdb from immuneACCESS, are in-frame only. Not every clone is retained; where verified, under half of the shortfall comes from an unresolved V gene, and the cause of the rest is unknown. The sample table shows approximately 2.3 million clones, and approximately 93% are seen once. 0.39% of the sample goes to the ten largest clones. Sequencing input: naive CD4+ T cells from PBMCs. The sample's cell subset or site label, in plain terms: CD45RA+ positively selected. The receptors come from a man younger than 35 in good health. Some clones in this sample may be carry-over from other donors' samples.

This rearrangement joins TRBV29-1 to TRBJ2-1, with 15 bases matching TRBD2. After removal of 6 bases from V and 9 bases from J, the junction contained 12 bases not matched to a gene. Germline V gene data show CDR1 as SQVTM and CDR2 as ANQGSEA. The CDR3 totals 16 residues. CDR3 DNA sequence: TGCAGCGTAGTGGGACTAGCGGGAGGTGAGGGCGCTGAGCAGTTCTTC. Its protein product is CSVVGLAGGEGAEQFF.

V usage is TRBV5-4 and J usage is TRBJ2-6; a possible D gene is TRBD1 (6 bases). The germline V gene encodes CDR1 SGHNT and CDR2 YYREEE (reference sequence). Trimming left V 0 bases short and J 2 bases short, with 6 bases between. This CDR3 spans 15 amino acids. CDR3 protein: CASSLDRAGANVLTF. The CDR3 bases are TGTGCCAGCAGCTTGGACAGGGCTGGGGCCAACGTCCTGACTTTC. The complete variable domain, with remaining parts taken from reference TRBV5-4 and TRBJ2-6, reads ETGVTQSPTHLIKTRGQQVTLRCSSQSGHNTVSWYQQALGQGPQFIFQYYREEENGRGNFPPRFSGLQFPNYSSELNVNALELDDSALYLCASSLDRAGANVLTFGAGSRLTVL.

The chain links TRBV30 to TRBJ1-3; the D gene is possibly TRBD1 (6 bases). The CDR3 spans 15 residues. Germline V gene lookup returns CDR1 GTSNPN and CDR2 SVGIG (reference sequence). The ends were cut back, 3 bases at V and 0 bases at J, with 12 bases in the middle. The CDR3 DNA reads as TGTGCCTGGAGCCGGACAGCCACCTCTGGAAACACCATATATTTT. It specifies CAWSRTATSGNTIYF.

This clone was picked up one time. The chain uses TRBV5-4 and TRBJ2-3; D possibly corresponds to TRBD2 (7 bases). This CDR3 is built from 15 residues. Per germline, CDR1 SGHNT and CDR2 YYREEE (reference sequence). Trimming cost V 6 bases and J 2 bases, with 16 bases left between them. The DNA of the CDR3 is TGTGCCAGCAAGACCCTCGCGGGGGCCACAGATACGCAGTATTTT. Its translation: CASKTLAGATDTQYF.

The chain recombines TRBV7-3 with TRBJ2-1; no clear D gene. V gave up 5 bases and J gave up 4 bases, with 15 bases separating them. Germline V gene sequence: CDR1 SGHTA, CDR2 FQGTGA. CDR3 size: 15 residues. The CDR3, as DNA: TGTGCCAGCAGCCTTAGTTTCGACGGATACAATGAGCAGTTCTTC. It yields the protein CASSLSFDGYNEQFF.

The chain joins TRBV25-1 to TRBJ2-5, with D tentatively TRBD1 (6 bases). The germline V gene has CDR1 MGHDK and CDR2 SYGVNS. The CDR3 spans 15 residues. The V end lost 2 bases, the J end lost 4 bases, and 14 bases lay between the germline ends. CDR3 loop: CASSEPRGIGETQYF. The DNA for the CDR3 is TGTGCCAGCAGTGAACCCAGGGGCATCGGAGAGACCCAGTACTTC. The full variable domain, completed using reference TRBV25-1 and TRBJ2-5, is EADIYQTPRYLVIGTGKKITLECSQTMGHDKMYWYQQDPGMELHLIHYSYGVNSTEKGDLSSESTVSRIRTEHFPLTLESARPSHTSQYLCASSEPRGIGETQYFGPGTRLLVL.

The rearrangement joins TRBV6-1 to TRBJ2-7; no clear D gene. The CDR3 loop spans 12 amino acids. The V gene's germline CDR1 is MNHNS and CDR2 SASEGT. Trimming removed 4 bases from V and 3 bases from J, with 7 bases in between. CDR3 sequence (DNA): TGTGCCAGCAGTGTGAACGGCTACGAGCAGTACTTC. Amino acid sequence: CASSVNGYEQYF.

The chain couples TRBV6-4 to TRBJ2-2; 9 bases fit TRBD2. This CDR3 is built from 15 residues. The germline V gene has CDR1 MRHNA and CDR2 SNTAGT. Trimming cost V 8 bases and J 2 bases; bases outside gene matches: 6. This chain's CDR3 is CASRRLADNTGELFF. The CDR3 region has the DNA TGTGCCAGCCGGCGACTAGCGGACAACACCGGGGAGCTGTTTTTT.

The rearrangement uses TRBV19 and TRBJ2-2; 8 bases align to TRBD1. Germline CDR1 reads LNHDA; CDR2 reads SQIVND (reference sequence). This CDR3 region has 16 residues. With 5 bases clipped from V and 7 bases from J, the junction kept 12 bases outside the gene matches. CDR3 sequence reads: CASSLKGTGQDGELFF. The CDR3 DNA reads as TGTGCCAGTAGTCTGAAAGGGACAGGCCAGGACGGGGAGCTGTTTTTT.

The chain links TRBV6-6 to TRBJ1-3; unclear D gene. Germline V gene data show CDR1 as MNHNY and CDR2 as SVGAGI (reference sequence). The V and J ends lost 0 bases and 3 bases respectively, with 6 bases between them. The length of the CDR3 is 14 residues. CDR3 in amino acids: CASSYSDGGNTIYF. CDR3 in DNA: TGTGCCAGCAGTTACTCGGACGGTGGAAACACCATATATTTT.

This sequence joins TRBV7-9 and TRBJ2-7, with D uncertain. V shed 0 bases and J shed 2 bases, with 8 bases lying between them. Germline CDR1 is SEHNR and CDR2 is FQNEAQ (reference sequence). This CDR3 contains 14 residues. CDR3 nucleotides: TGTGCCAGCAGCTTAGCTAACGGACCCTACGAGCAGTACTTC. Its translation: CASSLANGPYEQYF. The complete variable domain, with remaining parts taken from reference TRBV7-9 and TRBJ2-7, reads DTGVSQNPRHKITKRGQNVTFRCDPISEHNRLYWYRQTLGQGPEFLTYFQNEAQLEKSRLLSDRFSAERPKGSFSTLEIQRTEQGDSAMYLCASSLANGPYEQYFGPGTRLTVT.

The J gene is TRBJ2-1, the V gene TRBV5-1; maybe TRBD2 (6 bases). V was cut by 4 bases and J by 0 bases, with 17 bases left in between. Germline loops: CDR1 SGHRS, CDR2 YFSETQ. This CDR3 region has 17 residues. The CDR3 DNA sequence: TGCGCCAGCAGCGAAACCTACGGGGGTGGCTCCTACAATGAGCAGTTCTTC. This encodes CASSETYGGGSYNEQFF.

The chain links TRBV6-6 to TRBJ1-2; D gene unclear. Germline loops: CDR1 MNHNY, CDR2 SVGAGI (reference sequence). Trimming stripped 8 bases from V and 6 bases from J, with 10 bases between. CDR3 length: 11 amino acids. The CDR3 DNA sequence: TGTGCCAGCGGCAGACGAGATGGCTACACCTTC. Encoded protein: CASGRRDGYTF.

The V gene is TRBV9, the J gene TRBJ2-2, with D possibly being TRBD2 (5 bases). The CDR3 is 16 residues long. The germline V and J ends were trimmed by 2 bases and 5 bases, with 16 bases remaining between them. CDR1 and CDR2 (germline): SGDLS, YYNGEE. The CDR3 loop reads CASSVLASIPTGELFF. In nucleotides, the CDR3 is TGTGCCAGCAGCGTTCTAGCTAGTATCCCAACCGGGGAGCTGTTTTTT.

CDR3 loop: CASSLGTGSGAEAFF. CDR3 sequence (DNA): TGTGCCAGCAGCTTAGGGACGGGGTCGGGCGCTGAAGCTTTCTTT. The chain couples TRBV7-9 to TRBJ1-1; D gene uncertain. The V and J ends lost 1 base and 6 bases respectively, with 15 bases between them. The CDR3 is 15 residues long. Per the germline V gene, CDR1 is SEHNR and CDR2 is FQNEAQ (reference sequence).

V gene TRBV25-1 combines with J gene TRBJ2-1; 10 bases align to TRBD2. Germline CDR1 is MGHDK and CDR2 is SYGVNS. V lost 2 bases, J lost 6 bases, and 13 bases stayed unmatched. The CDR3 contains 18 residues. The CDR3 sequence is CASSETTGSGGRVNEQFF. The CDR3 coding sequence is TGTGCCAGCAGTGAAACGACAGGTAGCGGGGGGAGGGTCAATGAGCAGTTCTTC.

The table lists this clone with a count of one. The same CDR3 can be traced to other DNA sequences in this sample. The chain combines TRBV5-1 with TRBJ2-3; D not resolved. V lost 1 base to trimming and J lost 0 bases, with 12 bases between them. Germline V gives CDR1 SGHRS, CDR2 YFSETQ. The CDR3 has 16 amino acids. This CDR3 is CASSLLADPSTDTQYF. Written as DNA, the CDR3 is TGCGCCAGCAGCTTGTTGGCAGACCCTAGCACAGATACGCAGTATTTT.

J is TRBJ2-1 and V is TRBV5-4; a weak D match, TRBD1 (5 bases). V was cut by 7 bases and J by 5 bases, with 16 bases left in between. Germline values: CDR1 SGHNT, CDR2 YYREEE (reference sequence). The CDR3 loop spans 14 amino acids. The CDR3 protein is CASGPTQGNNEQFF. Here the CDR3 DNA reads TGTGCCAGCGGACCGACCCAGGGAAACAATGAGCAGTTCTTC.

The chain uses TRBV6-1 and TRBJ2-1; 8 bases are a match to TRBD2. J was trimmed by 6 bases and V by 2 bases; bases with no gene match: 6. The CDR3 covers 15 residues. Germline loops: CDR1 MNHNS, CDR2 SASEGT. The CDR3 protein is CASSEPGLVRNEQFF. As DNA, the CDR3 is TGTGCCAGCAGTGAACCGGGACTAGTTCGCAATGAGCAGTTCTTC.

CDR3 sequence reads: CASSPQGQDSNQPQHF. The CDR3, as DNA: TGTGCCAGCTCACCACAGGGACAAGATAGCAATCAGCCCCAGCATTTT. V and J are TRBV18 and TRBJ1-5; D is possibly TRBD1 (6 bases). This CDR3 region has 16 residues. The V end was cut by 1 base, the J end by 0 bases, with 10 bases between. Germline V gives CDR1 KGHSH, CDR2 LQKENI.

V is TRBV4-2 and J is TRBJ1-4; the match to TRBD1 covers 7 bases. The CDR3 is 15 residues long. Germline lookup yields CDR1 LGHNA and CDR2 YNFKEQ. Trimming took 1 base from V and 7 from J; bases not matched to a gene: 6. Here the CDR3 reads CASSQGARGIEKLFF. The DNA of the CDR3 is TGTGCCAGCAGCCAAGGGGCCAGGGGGATTGAAAAACTGTTTTTT.

This clone is a singleton in its sample. This chain uses TRBV2 with TRBJ1-2; 11 nucleotides agree with TRBD1. V shed 8 bases and J 7 bases; nucleotides not matched to a gene: 9. Germline CDR1 and CDR2: SNHLY and FYNNEI. The CDR3 is 14 residues long. The CDR3 region is CASPVGGQGVGYTF. CDR3 nucleotide sequence: TGTGCCAGCCCCGTAGGGGGACAGGGGGTTGGCTACACCTTC.

This chain links TRBV27 with TRBJ1-4; D is perhaps TRBD1 (6 bases). Germline lookup yields CDR1 MNHEY and CDR2 SMNVEV (reference sequence). V lost 6 bases to trimming and J lost 3 bases, with 11 bases between them. The CDR3 sequence is 14 residues long. The DNA for the CDR3 is TGTGCCAGCAGAGGGGGGGTCCCTAATGAAAAACTGTTTTTT. Protein sequence: CASRGGVPNEKLFF.

The V gene is TRBV2, the J gene TRBJ2-7; D possibly corresponds to TRBD2 (6 bases). V dropped 8 bases and J dropped 3 bases, with 20 bases sitting between them. This CDR3 is 15 amino acids long. Germline V lookup: CDR1 SNHLY, CDR2 FYNNEI. Here the CDR3 reads CASAKGRDTRYEQYF. CDR3 nucleotide sequence: TGTGCCAGCGCGAAGGGGCGGGATACCCGCTACGAGCAGTACTTC.